This TCR beta chain is drawn from a study of blood T cell repertoires in COVID-19 (dated by TCRdb to 2020 to 2021). Background on the whole study: Collaborator samples came from the United States, Italy and Spain and covered acute and convalescent phases of COVID-19. The material from the prospective study consisted of cDNA or gDNA derived from T cells, B-cell-depleted T cells, or PBMCs. The dataset comprised deeply sampled blood TCRbeta repertoires from subjects exposed to, actively infected with, or recovered from COVID-19. The repertoires were made available in a free public database intended to serve as a resource for research on the immune response to SARS-CoV-2. The samples were drawn from two sources: the first 160 participants of the ongoing ImmuneRACE study, and about 1,300 subjects contributed by 6 global collaborators. The sample metadata nearly always contained a de-identified subject ID, COVID-19 status, age in years and sex. HLA class I and class II types, where available, came from metadata supplied by the sample provider rather than from assay-based typing. Overall study results and their limits: Clinical and demographic metadata were provided uncurated, with the amount varying by source and participant.

On this clone itself: The target of this receptor is not known. Per-nucleotide qualities are absent, and no much larger clonotype sits a single base away.

At one collaborating source in Seattle, patients were enrolled during active infection and were followed longitudinally through the course of disease. Each collaborating institution followed its own protocols to collect whole blood in K2EDTA tubes. For TCRbeta analysis, collaborators shipped samples in one of three forms: frozen whole blood, isolated PBMCs, or DNA extracted from either of those sample types. Measured from the cysteine to the phenylalanine, the CDR3 is 11 residues long. Solely the CDR3 DNA is kept, with 33 bases framed from the first base. Taken from the germline V gene, the CDR1 and CDR2 loops are SNHLY and FYNNEI. V is reduced by 7 bases and J by 2 bases, leaving a spacing of 6 bases between them. The immunoSEQ Assay, a bias-controlled multiplex PCR, was used to amplify TCRbeta CDR3 regions from genomic DNA. As for the original processing: The number of nucleated cells in each sample was estimated from the amplification of reference gene primers within the assay. Sequence reads were collapsed and filtered to measure the absolute abundance of every unique TCRbeta CDR3 rearrangement. For each sample, productive Simpson clonality was calculated as the square root of Simpson's diversity index over productive rearrangements. TCRdb mirrors the immuneACCESS table, restricted to in-frame sequences. Some clones are absent from its copies; in checked studies, under half trace to an unresolved V gene, and the reason for the others is unknown. The V and J calls and clone size come from that table; D and trimming were worked out from the DNA. This sample is represented by fewer than 350,000 clones; 86% of them were singletons. The top ten constitute 10% to 15% of the sample.

What was sequenced was peripheral blood. This chain joins TRBV2 to TRBJ2-7; TRBD1 is a weak D gene call, 6 bases matching. The receptor comes from a young woman with COVID-19, enrolled during active disease. The nucleotide sequence is TGTGCCAGCAACAGGGCCTACGAGCAGTACTTC. The encoded protein is CASNRAYEQYF.